Below, 19 T cell receptor beta chains from the same sample are listed, as sequenced in a study of shared clonotypes between healthy human individuals. The data were produced by immunoSEQ multiplex PCR, yet TCRdb's version contains in-frame clones alone and is incomplete. This sample yields some 2.3 million clones, of which roughly 93% are seen a single time; roughly 0.36% belongs to the top ten. Sequenced: naive CD4+ T cells from PBMCs. Noted subset: CD45RA+ positively selected. These receptor sequences come from a man between 18 and 35 years old in good health. Some clones in this sample may be carry-over from other donors' samples.

V gene TRBV13 combines with J gene TRBJ2-7; TRBD2 agrees at 8 bases. With V trimmed by 4 bases and J by 2 bases, 7 bases remained unmatched. There are 15 residues in the CDR3. Germline V lookup: CDR1 PRHDT, CDR2 FYEKMQ (reference sequence). The CDR3 region has the DNA TGTGCCAGCAGCTACAGTAGCGGGACCGCCTACGAGCAGTACTTC. Amino acids: CASSYSSGTAYEQYF.

The genes are TRBV5-1 and TRBJ2-5; TRBD2 matches at 12 bases. There are 15 residues in the CDR3. The trim removed 7 bases at V and 6 bases at J, leaving 10 bases unmatched. Germline CDR1 SGHRS, CDR2 YFSETQ. Here the CDR3 reads CASARLAGDGKTQYF. CDR3 nucleotide sequence: TGCGCCAGCGCCCGACTAGCGGGAGATGGAAAGACCCAGTACTTC.

The chain combines TRBV25-1 with TRBJ2-2; 9 bases agree with TRBD2. The CDR3 loop spans 14 amino acids. The V gene's germline CDR1 is MGHDK and CDR2 SYGVNS. With 6 bases clipped from V and 6 bases from J, the junction kept 5 bases outside the gene matches. The CDR3 protein is CASSGLAGPGELFF. The DNA for the CDR3 is TGTGCCAGCAGCGGGCTAGCGGGACCCGGGGAGCTGTTTTTT.

The genes are TRBV18 and TRBJ1-5, with a tentative D call TRBD1 (5 bases). Germline V gene lookup returns CDR1 KGHSH and CDR2 LQKENI. This CDR3 contains 13 residues. With 5 bases removed from V and 8 bases from J, the gap between germline ends came to 13 bases. In DNA form, the CDR3 reads TGTGCCAGCTCAGAGAGACAGCTGGAGCCCCAGCATTTT. Protein: CASSERQLEPQHF.

Of note for this clone: In the same sample, other DNA sequences code for this CDR3. V and J are TRBV7-2 and TRBJ1-2; no clear D gene. Germline-derived CDR1 and CDR2 are SGHTA and FQGNSA. Deletions cut 4 bases from V and 8 bases from J, with 14 bases between. The CDR3 has 13 residues. As DNA, the CDR3 is TGTGCCAGCAGCTCCCCACATAGAGAGGGCTACACCTTC. This sequence encodes CASSSPHREGYTF.

The chain uses TRBV6-6 and TRBJ2-1, with D unresolved. The CDR3 spans 12 residues. Germline CDR1 is MNHNY and CDR2 is SVGAGI (reference sequence). The V end was cut by 6 bases, the J end by 3 bases, with 6 bases between. CDR3 sequence reads: CASSINYNEQFF. CDR3 nucleotide sequence: TGTGCCAGCAGCATCAACTACAATGAGCAGTTCTTC.

This clone was seen once. The J gene is TRBJ2-1, the V gene TRBV6-5; D not resolved. CDR3 size: 13 residues. In germline, CDR1 is MNHEY, CDR2 SVGAGI. V lost 6 bases, J lost 4 bases, and 10 bases lay in between. CDR3 sequence: CASSPDVYNEQFF. DNA of the CDR3: TGTGCCAGCAGCCCGGACGTATACAATGAGCAGTTCTTC.

J is TRBJ2-1 and V is TRBV4-2; 13 positions agree with TRBD2. CDR1 is LGHNA and CDR2 is YNFKEQ in the germline V gene. The CDR3 extends over 17 amino acids. The junction had 6 bases not matched to a gene; V was cut back by 6 bases and J by 1 base. The CDR3 DNA is TGTGCCAGCAGTCACGGACTAGCGGGAGTTTCCTACAATGAGCAGTTCTTC. It specifies CASSHGLAGVSYNEQFF.

The chain has TRBV5-8 and TRBJ2-1; D may match TRBD1 or TRBD2 (6 bases each). This CDR3 region has 15 residues. CDR1 and CDR2 from the germline V gene are SGHTS and YDEGEE. Trimming removed 3 bases from V and 4 bases from J, with 14 bases in between. The CDR3 region is CASSWGRGPYNEQFF. In DNA form, the CDR3 reads TGTGCCAGCAGCTGGGGTCGGGGGCCTTACAATGAGCAGTTCTTC.

The chain combines TRBV4-1 with TRBJ2-5; D may be TRBD1 (5 bases). The CDR3 totals 15 residues. Per germline, CDR1 MGHRA and CDR2 YSYEKL. Trimming cost V 0 bases and J 5 bases, with 13 bases left between them. The DNA for the CDR3 is TGCGCCAGCAGCCAAGAAATGGGGCGTCCGGAGACCCAGTACTTC. Residues: CASSQEMGRPETQYF.

The chain couples TRBV28 to TRBJ1-2; TRBD1 is a possible D gene (6 bases). The CDR3 runs 14 residues. Germline V CDR1 and CDR2: MDHEN, SYDVKM. V dropped 7 bases and J dropped 3 bases, with 15 bases sitting between them. Written as DNA, the CDR3 is TGTGCCAGCATTGTAACTCCAGGGGACTATGGCTACACCTTC. It is translated as CASIVTPGDYGYTF.

CDR3 DNA: TGTGCCAGCAGCTTAGATCCGGGACAGGGGAGGGATACGCAGTATTTT. Amino acids: CASSLDPGQGRDTQYF. The V and J genes are TRBV7-9 and TRBJ2-3; 10 nucleotides align to TRBD1. This CDR3 has 16 residues. Germline V gene sequence: CDR1 SEHNR, CDR2 FQNEAQ (reference sequence). The J segment lost 6 bases and the V segment lost 1 base, leaving 7 bases of the junction unmatched.

The chain employs TRBV5-4 and TRBJ2-7; no clear D gene. This CDR3 has 13 amino acids. Germline V lookup: CDR1 SGHNT, CDR2 YYREEE (reference sequence). V was pared by 3 bases and J by 5 bases, with 12 bases between. CDR3 in DNA: TGTGCCAGCAGCTCCCGTAAGGGCGACGAGCAGTACTTC. It yields the protein CASSSRKGDEQYF.

This sequence joins TRBV2 and TRBJ1-3, with D possibly matching TRBD1 (5 bases). The CDR3 is made up of 15 amino acids. Germline assignment: CDR1 SNHLY and CDR2 FYNNEI. With 5 bases removed from V and 3 bases from J, the gap between germline ends came to 14 bases. This chain's CDR3 is CASSPRQGGGNTIYF. The DNA for the CDR3 is TGTGCCAGCAGTCCCCGGCAGGGTGGTGGAAACACCATATATTTT.

The chain joins TRBV9 to TRBJ2-1, with 11 bases aligning to TRBD2. In germline, CDR1 is SGDLS, CDR2 YYNGEE. This CDR3 comprises 16 residues. The V gene end was trimmed by 3 bases and the J gene end by 6 bases; junction bases not matched to a gene: 8. CDR3 sequence (DNA): TGTGCCAGCAGCGCACCTGGGGGGACTAGCGGCAATGAGCAGTTCTTC. This sequence encodes CASSAPGGTSGNEQFF.

CDR3 sequence: CASSVDTDTQYF. CDR3 nucleotides: TGCGCCAGCAGTGTAGACACAGATACGCAGTATTTT. The genes are TRBV5-1 and TRBJ2-3; D is unclear. The germline gives CDR1 SGHRS, CDR2 YFSETQ. The germline V and J ends were trimmed by 5 bases and 2 bases, with 6 bases remaining between them. CDR3 length: 12 amino acids.

This clone was counted a single time. The gene calls are TRBV19 and TRBJ2-2, with TRBD1 as a possible D gene (6 bases). The CDR3 length is 16 residues. V lost 4 bases and J lost 0, with 12 bases in between. Germline assignment: CDR1 LNHDA and CDR2 SQIVND (reference sequence). CDR3 nucleotides: TGTGCCAGTAGTAATCGACAGGTTGCGAACACCGGGGAGCTGTTTTTT. Encoded protein: CASSNRQVANTGELFF.

Note on this clone: The sample has other DNA sequences that encode this CDR3 too. The chain combines TRBV5-1 with TRBJ1-1; TRBD1 aligns across 10 bases. The junction had 4 bases not matched to a gene; V was cut back by 3 bases and J by 5 bases. The CDR3 extends over 14 amino acids. The germline CDR1 and CDR2 sequences are SGHRS and YFSETQ. This CDR3 reads CASSYRDRGTEAFF. The CDR3 DNA reads as TGCGCCAGCAGCTACCGGGACAGGGGTACTGAAGCTTTCTTT.

The chain employs TRBV28 and TRBJ2-3, with D unresolved. Trimming stripped 5 bases from V and 4 bases from J, with 13 bases between. The germline V gene encodes CDR1 MDHEN and CDR2 SYDVKM. The CDR3 has 14 amino acids. The CDR3 loop reads CASSRSPLADTQYF. CDR3 in DNA: TGTGCCAGCAGTAGGAGCCCCTTAGCAGATACGCAGTATTTT.